The TCR beta chain under discussion was sequenced for a study of early T cells in non-severe SARS-CoV-2 infection. Study-level information: Sequenced material consisted of bulk RNA (from unsorted whole blood), and chains were unpaired.

In its sample, this clonotype was seen a few times. V gave up 2 bases and J gave up 7 bases, with 13 bases separating them. Germline V gives CDR1 SGHDT, CDR2 YYEEEE. The CDR3 is 14 residues long. TCRdb re-called the 5' RACE reads with MiXCR, one entry per CDR3 protein. The sample records fewer than 65,000 distinct CDR3 sequences, 9.5% to 15% being singletons. Sequencing used whole blood. The source of this sequence is an adult who was a healthcare worker with PCR-confirmed SARS-CoV-2 infection or an uninfected control (not recorded which). The chain joins TRBV5-6 to TRBJ1-5; perhaps TRBD1 as D (5 bases). In DNA, the CDR3 is TGTGCCAGCAGCTTCTGGGGCGCCGGCCAGCCCCAGCATTTT. Translation gives CASSFWGAGQPQHF. Filled out from reference TRBV5-6 and TRBJ1-5, the complete variable domain reads DAGVTQSPTHLIKTRGQQVTLRCSPKSGHDTVSWYQQALGQGPQFIFQYYEEEERQRGNFPDRFSGHQFPNYSSELNVNALLLGDSALYLCASSFWGAGQPQHFGDGTRLSIL.